Below are 5 T cell receptor beta chains sequenced from a single sample in a study of blood T cell repertoires in COVID-19. TCRdb's table, derived via immunoSEQ multiplex PCR, lists solely in-frame clones and lacks some. Of around 180,000 clones listed, approximately 89% are singletons. The sequencing sample was made of peripheral blood. Every receptor here comes from a man in his forties with active or convalescent COVID-19.

The rearrangement uses TRBV6-1 and TRBJ2-3; 9 bases match TRBD2. Germline loops: CDR1 MNHNS, CDR2 SASEGT. CDR3 length: 13 residues. V trimming: 2 bases; J trimming: 11 bases; junction bases outside the gene matches: 5. CDR3 residues: CASSEQGSGGQYF. The CDR3, as DNA: TGTGCCAGCAGTGAACAGGGTAGCGGGGGGCAGTATTTT.

The CDR3 nucleotides read TGTGCCAGCAGTTTGGACAGGGGGCTCCCGCCTGGAAACACCATATATTTT. Amino acids: CASSLDRGLPPGNTIYF. The V and J genes are TRBV2 and TRBJ1-3, with 11 bases matching TRBD1. Germline CDR1 reads SNHLY; CDR2 reads FYNNEI. The CDR3 is 17 residues long. Germline trimming cut 5 bases from V and 2 bases from J; bases unmatched to any gene: 8.

The count of this clone is one. The genes are TRBV20-1 and TRBJ1-5; tentative D call: TRBD1 (6 bases). This CDR3 region has 16 residues. CDR1 DFQATT and CDR2 SNEGSKA come from the germline V gene (reference sequence). Trimming cost V 3 bases and J 3 bases, with 18 bases left between them. Here the CDR3 reads CSASEESGQFNQPQHF. Here the CDR3 DNA reads TGCAGTGCTAGTGAGGAGAGCGGACAGTTCAATCAGCCCCAGCATTTT.

This chain links TRBV12-3 or TRBV12-4 with TRBJ1-5; D is ambiguous. CDR3 length equals 13 residues. V was clipped by 5 bases and J by 4 bases, with 9 bases between them. The CDR3 region is CASSHRVNQPQHF. The DNA of the CDR3 is TGTGCCAGCAGTCATCGGGTTAATCAGCCCCAGCATTTT.

The chain carries TRBV5-1 and TRBJ1-2, with TRBD1 as a possible D gene (5 bases). The V gene lost 2 bases and the J gene lost 1 base, with 12 bases spanning the gap. The CDR3 is 15 residues long. Germline-derived CDR1 and CDR2 are SGHRS and YFSETQ. In DNA form, the CDR3 reads TGCGCCAGCAGCTTAATTGAAGACAGTAACTATGGCTACACCTTC. Amino acids: CASSLIEDSNYGYTF.